The T cell receptor (beta chain) described here comes from a study of cytomegalovirus exposure and HLA in healthy donors. Separation from the approximately 690-subject first cohort characterized the approximately 120-subject validation cohort, to which the donors belonged. Libraries were prepared by immunoSEQ multiplex PCR; TCRdb keeps only in-frame clonotypes and omits some of them. Of over 50,000 clones in the sample, roughly 95% were seen once. Study-wide points: A few CMV-associated chains were confirmed in vitro to be specific for CMV antigens. Subsequent analysis showed first-cohort TCR clusters tending to co-occur in more than 90 validation repertoires.

As concerns this clone: The target antigen is unknown.

The receptor comes from a woman aged 18-29 years in good health and CMV-seronegative. Sequenced material: PBMCs.

Here the CDR3 reads CASRRTGGDTDTQYF. For the CDR3, the DNA is TGTGCCAGCAGGAGGACTGGCGGGGACACAGATACGCAGTATTTT. V is TRBV25-1 and J is TRBJ2-3; possible D gene TRBD2, 6 bases. Germline V CDR1 and CDR2: MGHDK, SYGVNS. The CDR3 consists of 15 residues. V dropped 6 bases and J dropped 2 bases, with 15 bases sitting between them.